This entry is about one T cell receptor beta chain. CDR3 length: 14 residues. V was clipped by 3 bases and J by 7 bases, with 13 bases between them. Germline assignment: CDR1 MDHEN and CDR2 SYDVKM. The source of the sample is a study of blood T cell repertoires in COVID-19. Study in general: The analysed material was cDNA or gDNA that came from T cells, B-cell-depleted T cells, or PBMCs.

Original handling: Nucleated cell number was recorded as an estimate derived from reference gene primer amplification. The protocol was immunoSEQ multiplex PCR, while the TCRdb copy is restricted to in-frame clones and leaves out a portion. The DNA was the basis for D and trimming; V, J and clone size are from that table. The repertoire includes roughly 250,000 clones, approximately 84% of them detected once, and roughly 4% sits in the top ten. J is TRBJ1-5 and V is TRBV28; D possibly corresponds to TRBD1 (5 bases). The clonotype was recovered from a man between 45 and 60 years old with acute or convalescent COVID-19. Material: peripheral blood. For the CDR3, the DNA is TGTGCCAGCAGTTTTTTTGGGAAGGGGCAGCCCCAGCATTTT. Translation: CASSFFGKGQPQHF.